This T cell receptor beta chain originates from a study of Ad26.COV2.S vaccination and SARS-CoV-2 variants. The overall study: COV1001, an Ad26.COV2.S trial, supplied this vaccine-arm donor. Dosing was one shot or two shots 56 days apart. General study points: Across vaccine and placebo recipients, the breadth of non-spike TCRs was similar. Following vaccination, spike-specific CD8+ and CD4+ T cell responses reportedly exhibited substantial breadth.

In the case of this clone: The antigen remains undetermined.

Germline V lookup: CDR1 SGHTA, CDR2 FQGNSA. The ends were cut back, 1 base at V and 4 bases at J, with 13 bases in the middle. The CDR3 runs to 15 residues. Treatment specified: roughly 18 received Ad26.COV2.S at low or high dose, single or two shots; 5 received placebo; per-sample allocation not given. The samples were gathered on day 63 after the first injection of vaccine or placebo. TCRdb keeps only in-frame clones here, not all; method: immunoSEQ multiplex PCR. There are about 460,000 clones in the sample; 70% to 90% occur only once, and approximately 1.7% lies in the top ten. The chain uses TRBV7-2 and TRBJ1-1; D uncertain. The specimen comprised peripheral blood, sampled in a trial of Ad26.COV2.S vaccine versus placebo. The clonotype was recovered from a person between 18 and 59 years old who received the Ad26.COV2.S COVID-19 vaccine or a placebo. The CDR3 DNA follows: TGTGCCAGCAGCTTAGAGGTTGGGGTGGGCACTGAAGCTTTCTTT. Protein sequence: CASSLEVGVGTEAFF.